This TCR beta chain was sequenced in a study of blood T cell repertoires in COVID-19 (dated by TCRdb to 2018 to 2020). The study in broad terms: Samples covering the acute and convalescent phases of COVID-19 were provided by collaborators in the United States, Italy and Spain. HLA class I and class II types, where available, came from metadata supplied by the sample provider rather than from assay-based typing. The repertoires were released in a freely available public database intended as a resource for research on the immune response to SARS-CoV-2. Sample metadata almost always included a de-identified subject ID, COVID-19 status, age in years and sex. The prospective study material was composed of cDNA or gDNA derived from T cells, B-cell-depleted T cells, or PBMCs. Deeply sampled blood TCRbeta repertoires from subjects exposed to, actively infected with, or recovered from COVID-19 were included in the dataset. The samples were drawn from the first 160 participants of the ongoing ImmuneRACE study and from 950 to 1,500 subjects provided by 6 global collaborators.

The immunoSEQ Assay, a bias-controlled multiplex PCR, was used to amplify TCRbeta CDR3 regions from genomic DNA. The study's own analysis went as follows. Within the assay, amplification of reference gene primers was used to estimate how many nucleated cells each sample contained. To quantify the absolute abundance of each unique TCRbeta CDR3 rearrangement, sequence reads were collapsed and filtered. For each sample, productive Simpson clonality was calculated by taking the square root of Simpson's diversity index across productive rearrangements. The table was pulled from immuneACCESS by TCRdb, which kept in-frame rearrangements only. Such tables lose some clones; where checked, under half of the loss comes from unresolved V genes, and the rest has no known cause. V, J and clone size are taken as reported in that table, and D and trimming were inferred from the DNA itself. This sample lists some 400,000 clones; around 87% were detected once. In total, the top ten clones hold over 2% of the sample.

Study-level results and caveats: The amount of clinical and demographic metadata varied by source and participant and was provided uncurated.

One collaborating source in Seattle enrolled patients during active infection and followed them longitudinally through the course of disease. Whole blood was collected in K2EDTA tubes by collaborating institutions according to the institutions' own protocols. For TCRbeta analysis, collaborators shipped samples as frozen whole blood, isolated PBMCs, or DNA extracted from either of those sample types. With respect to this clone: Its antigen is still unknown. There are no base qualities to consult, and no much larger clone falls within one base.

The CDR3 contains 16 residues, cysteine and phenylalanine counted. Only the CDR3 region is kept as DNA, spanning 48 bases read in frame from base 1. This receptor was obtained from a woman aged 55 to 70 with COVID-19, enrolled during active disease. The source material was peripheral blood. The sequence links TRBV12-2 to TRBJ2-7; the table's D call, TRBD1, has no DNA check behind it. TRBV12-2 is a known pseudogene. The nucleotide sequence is TGTGCAAGTCGCTTAGGGGCCAAGGGGGCTAAAGACGAGCAGTACTTC. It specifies CASRLGAKGAKDEQYF.